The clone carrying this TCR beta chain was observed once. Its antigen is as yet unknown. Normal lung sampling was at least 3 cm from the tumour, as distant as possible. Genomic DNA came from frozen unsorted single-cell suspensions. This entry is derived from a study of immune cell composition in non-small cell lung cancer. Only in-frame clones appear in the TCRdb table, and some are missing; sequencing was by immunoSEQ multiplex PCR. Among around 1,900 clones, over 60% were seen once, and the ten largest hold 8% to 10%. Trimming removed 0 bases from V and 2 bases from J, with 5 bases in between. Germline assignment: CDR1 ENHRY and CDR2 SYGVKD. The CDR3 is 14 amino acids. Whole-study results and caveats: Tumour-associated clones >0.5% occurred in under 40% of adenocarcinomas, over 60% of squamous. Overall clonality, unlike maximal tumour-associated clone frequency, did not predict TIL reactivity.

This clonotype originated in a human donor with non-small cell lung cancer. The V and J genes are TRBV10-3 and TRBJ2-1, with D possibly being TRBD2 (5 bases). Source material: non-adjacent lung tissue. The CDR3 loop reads CAISESRAYNEQFF. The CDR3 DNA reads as TGTGCCATCAGTGAGTCGAGGGCCTACAATGAGCAGTTCTTC.